The rows below give T cell receptor beta chains drawn from one sample of a study of OX40 agonist ivuxolimab in advanced cancers. TCRdb's table, derived via immunoSEQ multiplex PCR, lists solely in-frame clones and lacks some. The sample holds tens of thousands of clones, around 84% seen once. Specimen: CD4+ or CD8+ T cells sorted from blood, collected in a trial of the OX40 agonist ivuxolimab. All receptors derive from an adult with an advanced solid tumor such as melanoma, head and neck, liver or kidney cancer. CDR3s include the opening cysteine and the closing phenylalanine or tryptophan. Fields, in order: J gene, D gene, clone size, V gene, CDR3 protein, CDR3 DNA. A D gene is named only where the DNA matches it firmly. Rows give clone size only sometimes, using once, few, many, or a class for an expanded clone.

TRBJ2-1	.	.	TRBV19	CASSILNEQFF	TGTGCCAGTAGTATACTAAATGAGCAGTTCTTC
TRBJ2-5	.	.	TRBV7-2	CASSPPWGTGRETQYF	TGTGCCAGCAGCCCACCGTGGGGGACGGGACGGGAGACCCAGTACTTC
TRBJ1-5	TRBD1	.	TRBV2	CASSGTGPYQPQHF	TGTGCCAGCAGCGGGACAGGCCCTTATCAGCCCCAGCATTTT
TRBJ2-3	.	.	TRBV12-5	CASGPSTGLDTQYF	TGTGCTAGTGGTCCCTCCACCGGCTTAGATACGCAGTATTTT
TRBJ2-1	.	.	TRBV11-2	CASSRSPAGNEQFF	TGTGCCAGCAGCCGATCTCCGGCTGGGAATGAGCAGTTCTTC
TRBJ1-2	TRBD1	.	TRBV7-9	CASSWIQGRYGYTF	TGTGCCAGCAGCTGGATACAGGGGCGGTATGGCTACACCTTC
TRBJ2-5	.	.	TRBV7-2	CASSLRLRETQYF	TGTGCCAGCAGCTTAAGGTTGCGAGAGACCCAGTACTTC
TRBJ1-1	.	once	TRBV28	CASRETLNTEAFF	TGTGCCAGCAGGGAGACCCTGAACACTGAAGCTTTCTTT
TRBJ1-2	.	once	TRBV11-2	CASSLGYSGGYTF	TGTGCCAGCAGCTTAGGTTACAGTGGTGGCTACACCTTC
TRBJ2-1	.	.	TRBV4-3	CASSQDPSGEQFF	TGCGCCAGCAGCCAAGATCCCAGCGGTGAGCAGTTCTTC
TRBJ2-7	.	.	TRBV28	CASRLEDSSYEQYF	TGTGCCAGCAGACTCGAGGACAGTTCCTACGAGCAGTACTTC
TRBJ1-1	.	.	TRBV19	CASRDPRLTEAFF	TGTGCCAGTAGAGACCCGAGGCTCACTGAAGCTTTCTTT
TRBJ2-7	.	.	TRBV7-2	CASSLAGGTKYEQYF	TGTGCCAGCAGCTTAGCTGGCGGGACAAAGTACGAGCAGTACTTC
TRBJ2-4	.	.	TRBV29-1	CSVRDRGKNIQYF	TGCAGCGTTCGCGACCGGGGCAAAAACATTCAGTACTTC
TRBJ1-5	.	.	TRBV15	CATSRGAGADNQPQHF	TGTGCCACCAGCAGAGGGGCAGGGGCGGATAATCAGCCCCAGCATTTT
TRBJ2-5	.	.	TRBV7-9	CASSPTRSQETQYF	TGTGCCAGCAGCCCGACAAGGTCCCAAGAGACCCAGTACTTC
TRBJ1-2	.	few	TRBV19	CASIDRSNYGYTF	TGTGCCAGTATTGACAGATCTAACTATGGCTACACCTTC
TRBJ1-3	.	medium-sized	TRBV19	CASSITGGGNTIYF	TGTGCCAGTAGTATTACAGGAGGAGGAAACACCATATATTTT
TRBJ1-2	.	few	TRBV20-1	CSATQGGGYTF	TGCAGTGCTACACAGGGTGGTGGCTACACCTTC
TRBJ2-1	.	few	TRBV28	CASSPGTLTYNEQFF	TGTGCCAGCAGCCCCGGGACTCTTACTTACAATGAGCAGTTCTTC
TRBJ1-1	TRBD1	.	TRBV29-1	CSVDRGQGTEAFF	TGCAGCGTTGACAGGGGGCAAGGGACTGAAGCTTTCTTT
TRBJ1-1	TRBD1	.	TRBV19	CASTSGQETNTEAFF	TGTGCCAGTACCTCAGGACAGGAAACGAACACTGAAGCTTTCTTT
TRBJ1-5	TRBD1	.	TRBV4-1	CASSQAGTADQPQHF	TGCGCCAGCAGCCAAGCCGGGACAGCTGATCAGCCCCAGCATTTT
TRBJ2-3	.	.	TRBV21-1	CASTVRERGGTDTQYF	TGTGCCAGCACCGTTAGGGAGCGGGGAGGCACAGATACGCAGTATTTT
TRBJ1-1	.	once	TRBV5-1	CASSLVAGARTEAFF	TGCGCCAGCAGCTTGGTAGCGGGGGCGAGGACTGAAGCTTTCTTT
TRBJ2-2	TRBD2	.	TRBV5-8	CASSSARLAGGGELFF	TGTGCCAGCAGCTCGGCTAGGCTAGCGGGAGGAGGGGAGCTGTTTTTT
TRBJ2-1	TRBD2	.	TRBV10-3	CAISGTSGSSYNEQFF	TGTGCCATCAGTGGGACTAGCGGGAGCTCCTACAATGAGCAGTTCTTC
TRBJ1-4	.	.	TRBV15	CATSRGRGSNEKLFF	TGTGCCACCAGCAGAGGACGGGGGTCTAATGAAAAACTGTTTTTT
TRBJ2-7	TRBD2	.	TRBV7-2	CASSFTSEQEQYF	TGTGCCAGCAGCTTTACTAGCGAGCAGGAGCAGTACTTC
TRBJ1-1	TRBD1	.	TRBV7-2	CASSTKTGGTEAFF	TGTGCCAGCAGCACAAAGACAGGGGGCACTGAAGCTTTCTTT
TRBJ1-2	TRBD1	.	TRBV7-2	CASSPDRASCTF	TGTGCCAGCAGCCCGGACAGGGCTTCATGCACCTTC
TRBJ2-1	TRBD2	.	TRBV7-8	CASRTLAGGSYNEQFF	TGTGCCAGCAGGACTTTAGCGGGGGGGTCTTACAATGAGCAGTTCTTC
TRBJ2-1	.	.	TRBV5-1	CASRGSQGGLSEQFF	TGCGCCAGCAGAGGTTCACAGGGAGGTCTCAGTGAGCAGTTCTTC
TRBJ2-7	.	medium-sized	TRBV10-1	CASSLHQGHEQYF	TGCGCCAGCAGTCTCCACCAGGGTCACGAGCAGTACTTC
TRBJ2-1	TRBD2	.	TRBV11-1	CASSSRLAGGIYNEQFF	TGTGCCAGCAGCTCAAGGTTAGCGGGGGGCATCTACAATGAGCAGTTCTTC
TRBJ2-1	.	once	TRBV7-9	CASSLGPFNEQFF	TGTGCCAGCAGCTTAGGCCCCTTTAATGAGCAGTTCTTC
TRBJ2-5	.	.	TRBV7-2	CASSLVSGVRETQYF	TGTGCCAGCAGCTTAGTTTCCGGGGTCCGGGAGACCCAGTACTTC
TRBJ2-5	TRBD2	.	TRBV7-2	CASSKTSGAQETQYF	TGTGCCAGCAGCAAGACTAGCGGAGCCCAAGAGACCCAGTACTTC
TRBJ1-3	.	.	TRBV19	CASSTYPPQWGSGNTIYF	TGTGCCAGTAGTACCTACCCCCCTCAGTGGGGCTCTGGAAACACCATATATTTT
TRBJ1-3	.	.	TRBV9	CASSPRTVSGNTIYF	TGTGCCAGCAGCCCGCGGACAGTCTCTGGAAACACCATATATTTT